The 5 T cell receptor beta chains given below trace back to one sample, sequenced in a study of CD8+CD57+ T cells in acquired aplastic anemia. Genomic DNA, the template, was used for profiling of the TCR beta VDJ and CDR3. TCRdb re-called the reads with MiXCR, one entry per CDR3 protein. The table has about 270,000 distinct CDR3 sequences, 55% to 60% seen once. The sequenced material came from sorted CD4+, CD8+, or CD8+CD57+ T cells (not recorded which) from PBMCs. These receptors were obtained from a human donor with severe aplastic anemia or a healthy control (not recorded which).

On this clonotype itself: This sequence may be a read error, since a much larger clone differs from it by one base. J is TRBJ2-3 and V is TRBV3-1; D gene ambiguous. Germline V gives CDR1 LGHDT, CDR2 YNNKEL (reference sequence). The length of the CDR3 is 16 residues. The CDR3 spells CASSQVSGLGTDTRYF. DNA for the CDR3: TGTGCCAGCAGCCAAGTCTCCGGGTTGGGAACAGATACGCGGTATTTT.

There are many counts of this clonotype. The V call is TRBV7-8, the J call TRBJ1-2, with 8 bases lining up with TRBD1. Germline V CDR1 and CDR2: SGHVS, FQNEAQ. The CDR3 extends over 18 amino acids. V dropped 1 base and J dropped 4; count of bases not matched to a gene: 14. The CDR3 region has the DNA TGTGCCAGCAGCTTAGGCCCAATAACCGACAGGGGTGCCTATGGCTACACCTTC. Its translation is CASSLGPITDRGAYGYTF.

The rearrangement joins TRBV7-8 to TRBJ1-4; D gene uncertain. Between the trimmed V and J ends, which lost 5 bases and 8 bases, there was a span of 18 bases. Germline-derived CDR1 and CDR2 are SGHVS and FQNEAQ. CDR3 length equals 15 residues. As DNA, the CDR3 is TGTGCCAGCAGCCCCGCCCGGAACTTCGCCGAAAAACTGTTTTTT. Its protein product is CASSPARNFAEKLFF.

This clonotype was seen more than once but under ten times. This chain links TRBV5-1 with TRBJ2-3; 10 positions agree with TRBD2. CDR1 SGHRS and CDR2 YFSETQ come from the germline V gene. V trimming: 3 bases; J trimming: 6 bases; junction bases outside the gene matches: 7. The CDR3 has 15 amino acids. The CDR3 loop is CASSSASGSGDTQYF. The CDR3 region has the DNA TGCGCCAGCAGCTCGGCTAGCGGGAGCGGCGATACGCAGTATTTT.

This clonotype came up once. The chain recombines TRBV12-3 or TRBV12-4 with TRBJ1-2; 11 positions agree with TRBD1. The CDR3 has 14 residues. V dropped 2 bases and J dropped 8; count of bases not matched to a gene: 4. The CDR3 bases are TGTGCCAGCAGTTTAATGGACAGGGGGCAAGGCTACACCTTC. Protein sequence: CASSLMDRGQGYTF.